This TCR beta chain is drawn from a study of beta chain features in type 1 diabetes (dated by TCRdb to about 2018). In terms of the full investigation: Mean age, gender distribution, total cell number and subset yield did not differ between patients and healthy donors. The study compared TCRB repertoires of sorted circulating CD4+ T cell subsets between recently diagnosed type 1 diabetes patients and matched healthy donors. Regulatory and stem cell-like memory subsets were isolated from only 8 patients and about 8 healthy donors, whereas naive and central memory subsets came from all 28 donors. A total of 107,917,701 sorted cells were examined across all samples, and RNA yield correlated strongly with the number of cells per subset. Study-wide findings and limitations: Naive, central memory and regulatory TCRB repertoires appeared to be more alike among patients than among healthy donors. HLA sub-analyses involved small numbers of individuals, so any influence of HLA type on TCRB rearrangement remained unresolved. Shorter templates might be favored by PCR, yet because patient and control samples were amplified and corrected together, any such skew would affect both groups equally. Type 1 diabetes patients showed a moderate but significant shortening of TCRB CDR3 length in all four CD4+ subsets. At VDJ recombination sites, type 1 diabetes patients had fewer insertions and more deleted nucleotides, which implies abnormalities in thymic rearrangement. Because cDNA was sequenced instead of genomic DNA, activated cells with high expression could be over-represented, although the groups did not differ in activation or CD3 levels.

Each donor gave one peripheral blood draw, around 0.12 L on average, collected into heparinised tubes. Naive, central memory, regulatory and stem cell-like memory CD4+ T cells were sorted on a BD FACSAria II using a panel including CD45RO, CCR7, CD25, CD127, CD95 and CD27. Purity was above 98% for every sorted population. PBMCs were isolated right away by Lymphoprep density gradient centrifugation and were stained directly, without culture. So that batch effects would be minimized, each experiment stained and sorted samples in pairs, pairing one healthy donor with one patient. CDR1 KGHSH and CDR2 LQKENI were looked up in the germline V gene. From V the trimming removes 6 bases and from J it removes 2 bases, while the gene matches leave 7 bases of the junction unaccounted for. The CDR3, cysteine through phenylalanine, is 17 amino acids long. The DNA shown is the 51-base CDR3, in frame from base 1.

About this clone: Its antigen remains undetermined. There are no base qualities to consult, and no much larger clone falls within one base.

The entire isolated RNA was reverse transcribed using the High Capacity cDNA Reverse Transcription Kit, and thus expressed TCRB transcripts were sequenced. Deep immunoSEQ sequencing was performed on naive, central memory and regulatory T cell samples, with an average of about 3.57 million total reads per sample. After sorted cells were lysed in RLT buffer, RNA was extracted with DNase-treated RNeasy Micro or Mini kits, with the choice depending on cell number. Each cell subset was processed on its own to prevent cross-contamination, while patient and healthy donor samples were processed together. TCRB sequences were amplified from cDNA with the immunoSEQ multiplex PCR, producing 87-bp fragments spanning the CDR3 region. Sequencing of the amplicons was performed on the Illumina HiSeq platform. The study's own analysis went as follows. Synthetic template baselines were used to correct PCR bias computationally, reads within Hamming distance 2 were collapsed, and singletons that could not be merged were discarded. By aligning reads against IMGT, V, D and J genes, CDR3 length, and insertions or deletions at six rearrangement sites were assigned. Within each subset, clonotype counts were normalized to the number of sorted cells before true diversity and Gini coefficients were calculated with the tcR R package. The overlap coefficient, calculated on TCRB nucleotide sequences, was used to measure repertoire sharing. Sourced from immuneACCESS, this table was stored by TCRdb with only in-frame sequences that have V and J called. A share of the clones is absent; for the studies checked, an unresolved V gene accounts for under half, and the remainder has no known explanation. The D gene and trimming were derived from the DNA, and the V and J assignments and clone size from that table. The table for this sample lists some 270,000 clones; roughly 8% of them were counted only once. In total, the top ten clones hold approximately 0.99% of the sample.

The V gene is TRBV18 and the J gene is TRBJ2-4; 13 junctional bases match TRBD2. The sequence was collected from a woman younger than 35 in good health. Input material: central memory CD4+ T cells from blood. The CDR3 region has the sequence CASSRTSGGGTKNIQYF. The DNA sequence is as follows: TGTGCCAGCTCGCGGACTAGCGGGGGCGGGACCAAAAACATTCAGTACTTC.